This T cell receptor (beta chain) stems from a study of OX40 agonist ivuxolimab in advanced cancers. On the study more broadly: From 23 to 79 years was the age range, with a mean of approximately 58 years, and about 83% were male. A history of anti-PD-1, anti-PD-L1 or anti-CTLA-4 therapy was acceptable, and approximately 40% had some.

Profiling relied on immunoSEQ multiplex PCR, and the TCRdb table lists in-frame clones only, not all of them. The sample yields about 29,000 clones, approximately 90% seen once. CDR1 and CDR2 (germline): GTSNPN, SVGIG (reference sequence). V dropped 5 bases and J dropped 2 bases, with 7 bases sitting between them. CDR3 size: 11 residues. Findings and caveats of the study: With doses of 0.1 to 3.0 mg/kg, CD4+ and CD8+ blood T cells had undergone clonal expansion by week 6. Among the lowest peripheral clonal expansion occurred in 0.1-3.0 mg/kg partial responders.

With regard to this clone: What it binds is not known.

The material sequenced was CD4+ or CD8+ T cells sorted from blood, taken in a trial of the OX40 agonist ivuxolimab. The chain couples TRBV30 to TRBJ2-7, with D unresolved. This sequence originates from an adult with an advanced solid tumor such as melanoma, head and neck, liver or kidney cancer. The CDR3 spells CAWGETYEQYF. The DNA of the CDR3 is TGTGCCTGGGGCGAGACCTACGAGCAGTACTTC.